This entry concerns a single TCR beta chain. The data derive from a study of blood T cell repertoires in COVID-19. About the research overall: From the United States, Italy and Spain came samples of acute and convalescent COVID-19. The cDNA or gDNA used as material had been derived from T cells, B-cell-depleted T cells, or PBMCs.

In the study's own analysis: Estimation of nucleated cell counts relied on the amplification of reference gene primers. Using immunoSEQ multiplex PCR, the repertoire was profiled, and TCRdb retains in-frame clones only, with some absent. V, J and clone size are taken as reported in that table, and D and trimming were inferred from the DNA itself. The profile shows fewer than 700,000 clones, less than 90% of them singletons. From germline, CDR1 is SGDLS and CDR2 YYNGEE. V lost 0 bases, J lost 7 bases, and 11 bases lay in between. The CDR3 totals 15 residues. The rearrangement links TRBV9 to TRBJ1-6; a possible D gene is TRBD1 (6 bases). Sequencing was performed on peripheral blood. This receptor was taken from a woman aged 45-65 years with COVID-19, enrolled during active disease. The CDR3 DNA sequence: TGTGCCAGCAGCGTAGAAGACAGGCCAAATTCACCCCTCCACTTT. Residues: CASSVEDRPNSPLHF.